This T cell receptor (beta chain) was sequenced during a study of blood T cell repertoires in COVID-19. Turning to the study itself: Some COVID-19 samples were acute and others convalescent; all came from the United States, Italy and Spain. T cells, B-cell-depleted T cells, or PBMCs provided the cDNA or gDNA that served as material.

Germline values: CDR1 MNHEY, CDR2 SVGAGI. CDR3 size: 15 residues. Trimming shortened V by 7 bases and J by 0 bases, and 12 bases separated the two germline ends. The authors' processing: Nucleated cell number was recorded as an estimate derived from reference gene primer amplification. Sequencing was performed with immunoSEQ multiplex PCR; in TCRdb, only in-frame clones are kept and a portion is missing. The V and J calls and clone size were taken over from that table, and D and trimming were inferred from the DNA. The sample has 200,000 or so clones, approximately 85% seen once. The sequencing sample was made of peripheral blood. V is TRBV6-5 and J is TRBJ2-2; TRBD2 is a possible D gene (6 bases). This TCR was sampled from a man between 45 and 60 years old who had recovered from COVID-19. DNA of the CDR3: TGTGCCAGCAACCCGGGGGTTTCGAACACCGGGGAGCTGTTTTTT. Translation: CASNPGVSNTGELFF.